The 26 T cell receptor beta chains below come from one sample, sequenced in a study of blood T cell repertoires in COVID-19. Using immunoSEQ multiplex PCR, the repertoire was profiled, and TCRdb retains in-frame clones only, with some absent. The sample consists of 300,000 to 350,000 clones, 80% to 90% of them appearing once. The sequencing input was PBMCs or T cells enriched from blood (not recorded which). The receptors come from a man aged 25 to 45 who had recovered from COVID-19.

The DNA for the CDR3 is TGCGCCAGCAGCCGGGACACCTCGAATTCACCCCTCCACTTT. Protein: CASSRDTSNSPLHF. This chain uses TRBV10-1 with TRBJ1-6, with D tentatively TRBD1 (6 bases). The V end was cut by 6 bases, the J end by 7 bases, with 13 bases between. Germline-derived CDR1 and CDR2 are WNHNN and SYGVQD (reference sequence). The CDR3 length is 14 residues.

This chain joins TRBV10-3 and TRBJ1-2; 8 bases are a match to TRBD1. Germline V CDR1 and CDR2: ENHRY, SYGVKD. The CDR3 covers 17 residues. V lost 2 bases to trimming and J lost 3 bases; unmatched junction nucleotides: 11. CDR3 nucleotides: TGTGCCATCAGTGAGCGTTCATCGGGGGACAGGTACTATGGCTACACCTTC. It codes for CAISERSSGDRYYGYTF.

The chain joins TRBV11-2 to TRBJ2-4, with D maybe TRBD1 (6 bases). Germline V CDR1 and CDR2: SGHAT, FQNNGV. V was pared by 5 bases and J by 7 bases, with 9 bases between. This CDR3 comprises 12 residues. CDR3 region: CASSRTGNIQYF. The CDR3 DNA follows: TGTGCCAGCAGCAGAACAGGGAACATTCAGTACTTC.

This clone occurred once. V is TRBV23-1 and J is TRBJ2-6; D may be TRBD2 (6 bases). TRBV23-1 falls under the ORF class, with uncertain function. The length of the CDR3 is 19 residues. With 2 bases removed from V and 1 base from J, the gap between germline ends came to 18 bases. CDR3 in amino acids: CASSQSPGVTGSGANVLTF. CDR3 coding DNA: TGCGCCAGCAGTCAAAGTCCGGGGGTTACGGGTTCTGGGGCCAACGTCCTGACTTTC.

CDR3: CATSDTGASTDTQYF. CDR3 DNA: TGTGCCACCAGTGATACGGGAGCAAGCACAGATACGCAGTATTTT. The chain employs TRBV24-1 and TRBJ2-3; D possibly corresponds to TRBD2 (6 bases). V was clipped by 3 bases and J by 0 bases, with 9 bases between them. Germline CDR1 KGHDR, CDR2 SFDVKD. This CDR3 contains 15 residues.

The chain recombines TRBV10-3 with TRBJ1-5; D may be TRBD1 (5 bases). Trimming left V 2 bases short and J 3 bases short, with 14 bases between. Per the germline V gene, CDR1 is ENHRY and CDR2 is SYGVKD. This CDR3 spans 16 amino acids. CDR3 in DNA: TGTGCCATCAGTGAGACCATGGCAGGGTACAATCAGCCCCAGCATTTT. It translates to CAISETMAGYNQPQHF.

The genes are TRBV5-6 and TRBJ1-1; D remains ambiguous. The V and J ends lost 0 bases and 1 base respectively, with 13 bases between them. Germline lookup yields CDR1 SGHDT and CDR2 YYEEEE. This CDR3 contains 16 residues. The CDR3 coding sequence is TGTGCCAGCAGCTTGGAAGTATTTTCGGGGAACACTGAAGCTTTCTTT. This sequence encodes CASSLEVFSGNTEAFF.

The chain carries TRBV28 and TRBJ2-7; possible D gene TRBD1, 6 bases. Per the germline V gene, CDR1 is MDHEN and CDR2 is SYDVKM. Trimming took off 5 bases at V and 2 bases at J, with 13 bases between the two ends. CDR3 length: 14 amino acids. The CDR3 protein is CASSKTGTTYEQYF. The CDR3 DNA is TGTGCCAGCAGTAAAACCGGGACAACCTACGAGCAGTACTTC.

The chain carries TRBV9 and TRBJ1-6; D perhaps matches TRBD1 (6 bases). This CDR3 region has 13 residues. Germline V gene sequence: CDR1 SGDLS, CDR2 YYNGEE. Trimming shortened V by 3 bases and J by 8 bases, and 9 bases separated the two germline ends. In nucleotides, the CDR3 is TGTGCCAGCAGCGCCAGACAGGATTCACCCCTCCACTTT. Translated: CASSARQDSPLHF.

The gene calls are TRBV27 and TRBJ2-6, with 7 positions matching TRBD1. The V segment lost 5 bases and the J segment 3 bases; nucleotides outside the gene matches: 13. This CDR3 comprises 18 residues. Germline lookup yields CDR1 MNHEY and CDR2 SMNVEV (reference sequence). CDR3 sequence: CASSLQGLPQVGANVLTF. CDR3 DNA sequence: TGTGCCAGCAGTCTACAGGGGCTCCCTCAAGTTGGGGCCAACGTCCTGACTTTC.

J is TRBJ1-4 and V is TRBV5-1; 7 positions agree with TRBD1. This CDR3 comprises 15 residues. Losses at the gene ends were 1 base for V and 3 bases for J; bases not matched to a gene: 3. CDR1 and CDR2 from the germline V gene are SGHRS and YFSETQ. CDR3 amino acids: CASSLRQGANEKLFF. As DNA, the CDR3 is TGCGCCAGCAGCTTGAGACAGGGAGCTAATGAAAAACTGTTTTTT.

The chain employs TRBV9 and TRBJ2-5; 11 bases fit TRBD2. CDR1 and CDR2 (germline): SGDLS, YYNGEE. The trim removed 3 bases at V and 2 bases at J, leaving 3 bases unmatched. The CDR3 is 15 residues long. The CDR3 region is CASSGLAGTQETQYF. DNA of the CDR3: TGTGCCAGCAGCGGACTAGCGGGGACTCAAGAGACCCAGTACTTC.

This clone was seen only a few times. The gene calls are TRBV6-5 and TRBJ1-4, with D perhaps TRBD1 (5 bases). The V end was cut by 2 bases, the J end by 10 bases, with 5 bases between. The CDR3 consists of 11 residues. Germline V CDR1 and CDR2: MNHEY, SVGAGI. CDR3 in amino acids: CASSYQGKLFF. Here the CDR3 DNA reads TGTGCCAGCAGTTACCAGGGAAAACTGTTTTTT.

The sample holds one count of this clone. This chain joins TRBV5-1 and TRBJ2-5; 8 bases are a match to TRBD1. The CDR3 is made up of 16 amino acids. V lost 3 bases, J lost 6 bases, and 13 bases stayed unmatched. Germline CDR1 and CDR2: SGHRS and YFSETQ. In nucleotides, the CDR3 is TGCGCCAGCAGCTCTCTCATGGGACAGGTATCGCAGACCCAGTACTTC. As protein: CASSSLMGQVSQTQYF.

The chain couples TRBV9 to TRBJ1-6, with TRBD1 matching 9 bases. The CDR3 runs to 13 residues. The trim removed 6 bases at V and 7 bases at J, leaving 2 bases unmatched. Germline V gene data show CDR1 as SGDLS and CDR2 as YYNGEE. The CDR3 is CASNTGGNSPLHF. CDR3 nucleotide sequence: TGTGCCAGCAACACAGGGGGCAATTCACCCCTCCACTTT.

V gene TRBV19 combines with J gene TRBJ1-1; 7 bases agree with TRBD1. Germline CDR1 is LNHDA and CDR2 is SQIVND (reference sequence). CDR3 size: 16 residues. V gave up 3 bases and J gave up 0 bases; unmatched junction bases: 7. The CDR3 DNA is TGTGCCAGTAGTATCGCAGGCAGGGGGATGAACACTGAAGCTTTCTTT. Translation: CASSIAGRGMNTEAFF.

The chain links TRBV3-1 (or the pseudogene TRBV3-2) to TRBJ2-7; 14 bases fit TRBD2. The germline V gene has CDR1 LGHDT and CDR2 YNNKEL (reference sequence). The CDR3 length is 16 residues. J was trimmed by 6 bases and V by 8 bases; bases with no gene match: 12. The CDR3 DNA reads as TGTGCCAGCCGCTCGACTAGCGGGGGGGCCTGGGCCGAGCAGTACTTC. Protein product: CASRSTSGGAWAEQYF.

Notes on this clone: Relative to the germline gene, one junction end is altered; a read error may explain this. The same CDR3 arises from other DNA sequences in this sample as well. The rearrangement joins TRBV19 to TRBJ1-2; perhaps TRBD1 as D (6 bases). The CDR3 runs to 14 residues. Germline lookup yields CDR1 LNHDA and CDR2 SQIVND (reference sequence). CDR3 sequence: CASSINRENYGYTF. Written as DNA, the CDR3 is TGTGCCAGTAGTATTAACAGGGAAAACTACGGCTACACCTTC.

The chain combines TRBV2 with TRBJ1-2, with no clear D. With 11 bases removed from V and 4 bases from J, the gap between germline ends came to 14 bases. This CDR3 has 12 residues. CDR1 and CDR2 (germline): SNHLY, FYNNEI. The CDR3 nucleotides are TGTGCCGGCGGGCTCGTGGGCTATGGCTACACCTTC. This gives the protein CAGGLVGYGYTF. Full variable domain (rest looked up from reference TRBV2 and TRBJ1-2): EPEVTQTPSHQVTQMGQEVILRCVPISNHLYFYWYRQILGQKVEFLVSFYNNEISEKSEIFDDQFSVERPDGSNFTLKIRSTKLEDSAMYFCAGGLVGYGYTFGSGTRLTVV.

This clone came up once. The CDR3 DNA reads as TGTGCCAGCTCACCCCGAACCAATAGCGGGGGAGACTCCTACGAGCAGTACTTC. Encoded protein: CASSPRTNSGGDSYEQYF. This chain joins TRBV18 and TRBJ2-7, with 9 bases that match TRBD2. V dropped 3 bases and J dropped 0; count of bases not matched to a gene: 12. The CDR3 totals 18 residues. CDR1 is KGHSH, CDR2 LQKENI, per germline.

The rearrangement links TRBV6-5 to TRBJ2-7; tentative D call: TRBD1 (6 bases). V lost 5 bases, J lost 1 base, and 15 bases lay in between. The CDR3 loop spans 15 amino acids. Germline CDR1 and CDR2: MNHEY and SVGAGI. Written as DNA, the CDR3 is TGTGCCAGCAGTCCCGGACAGCCGGGATCCTACGAGCAGTACTTC. It codes for CASSPGQPGSYEQYF.

V and J are TRBV5-5 and TRBJ1-2, with 8 bases that match TRBD1. Germline trimming cut 3 bases from V and 3 bases from J; bases unmatched to any gene: 1. Per germline, CDR1 SGHKS and CDR2 YYEKEE (reference sequence). This CDR3 comprises 13 residues. The CDR3: CASSSGQDYGYTF. DNA for the CDR3: TGTGCCAGCAGCTCGGGACAGGACTATGGCTACACCTTC.

The chain is built from TRBV5-1 and TRBJ2-7; D remains unclear. Looked up from germline, CDR1 is SGHRS and CDR2 is YFSETQ. V gave up 4 bases and J gave up 3 bases, with 5 bases separating them. CDR3 size: 11 residues. The CDR3 reads CASSTNYEQYF. The CDR3 region has the DNA TGCGCCAGCAGCACAAACTACGAGCAGTACTTC.

V usage is TRBV5-4 and J usage is TRBJ2-1; TRBD2 agrees at 8 bases. Germline-derived CDR1 and CDR2 are SGHNT and YYREEE (reference sequence). The CDR3 is made up of 16 amino acids. V lost 1 base and J lost 4; bases outside the gene matches: 7. Written as DNA, the CDR3 is TGTGCCAGCAGCTTGTCCAGCGGGGGTGAGTACAATGAGCAGTTCTTC. It is translated as CASSLSSGGEYNEQFF.

V and J are TRBV3-1 (or the pseudogene TRBV3-2) and TRBJ1-2; D perhaps matches TRBD1 (6 bases). This CDR3 region has 14 residues. The germline gives CDR1 LGHDT, CDR2 YNNKEL (reference sequence). The V gene lost 4 bases and the J gene lost 5 bases, with 14 bases spanning the gap. The CDR3 nucleotides read TGTGCCAGCAGCCCCTCAGGGGCGCGGTATGGCTACACCTTC. It is translated as CASSPSGARYGYTF.

The J gene is TRBJ1-2, the V gene TRBV7-3; possible D gene TRBD1, 5 bases. V lost 5 bases and J lost 2, with 9 bases in between. The CDR3 is 13 residues long. Germline V gene lookup returns CDR1 SGHTA and CDR2 FQGTGA. The CDR3 coding sequence is TGTGCCAGCAGCGAGACAGTCAACTATGGCTACACCTTC. Translation: CASSETVNYGYTF.